This T cell receptor beta chain was documented in a study of shared clonotypes between healthy human individuals. Using immunoSEQ multiplex PCR, the repertoire was profiled, and TCRdb retains in-frame clones only, with some absent. Among 600,000 to 750,000 clones listed, 90% were seen once. CDR1 is ENHRY, CDR2 SYGVKD, per germline. The V and J ends lost 4 bases and 6 bases respectively, with 12 bases between them. This CDR3 has 13 amino acids. About this clone itself: Distinct nucleotide sequences in the sample also encode this CDR3.

Sequenced input: memory CD8+ T cells from PBMCs. The sample's subset: CD45RO+ cells pooled with CCR7-negative TemRA cells. This chain connects TRBV10-3 to TRBJ1-1; D uncertain. The receptor was derived from a man aged 18 to 29 in good health. Some clones in this sample may be carry-over from other donors' samples. In nucleotides, the CDR3 is TGTGCCATCAGTGCTCGACAAGGCCCTGAAGCTTTCTTT. This sequence encodes CAISARQGPEAFF.